This T cell receptor beta chain emerged from a study of cytomegalovirus exposure and HLA in healthy donors. Study background: Early on, a data release was issued that held approximately 92 million unique TCRs from HLA-typed donors. Study-wide findings and caveats: As was reported, the HLA-A and HLA-B alleles of most subjects were accurately predicted from TCR beta sequences. V- and J-gene trimming in TCR beta was tied to a missense DCLRE1C variant by an analysis performed later.

Of note for this clone: The antigen remains unidentified.

The PCR used 60 Vbeta and 13 Jbeta primers. The repertoire was sequenced with immunoSEQ multiplex PCR; TCRdb's copy has only in-frame clones and lacks some. The sample yields around 33,000 clones, 40% to 50% seen once. Losses at the gene ends were 5 bases for V and 6 bases for J; bases not matched to a gene: 13. This CDR3 is 16 amino acids long. Per germline, CDR1 SGHTA and CDR2 FQGTGA. Sequencing used PBMCs. The rearrangement joins TRBV7-3 to TRBJ2-1; 7 nucleotides agree with TRBD2. The clonotype comes from a woman aged 45-65 years in good health and CMV-seronegative. The CDR3: CASSPLVGREGNEQFF. The CDR3 coding sequence is TGTGCCAGCAGCCCCCTTGTGGGGAGGGAAGGCAATGAGCAGTTCTTC.